Each of the 20 T cell receptor beta chains below was sequenced from the same sample in a study of blood T cell repertoires in COVID-19. Sequenced by immunoSEQ multiplex PCR; TCRdb stores in-frame clones only, minus some. The table has hundreds of thousands of clones, 75% to 85% seen once. The sequenced sample was peripheral blood. Source of these receptors: a woman aged 25 to 39 with COVID-19, enrolled during active disease.

The chain uses TRBV10-3 and TRBJ2-5; D may be TRBD2 (6 bases). Trimming took 1 base from V and 5 from J, leaving 20 bases between them. Germline V CDR1 and CDR2: ENHRY, SYGVKD. The CDR3 extends over 17 amino acids. The DNA for the CDR3 is TGTGCCATCAGTGAGTTCGCCAGGACTAACCTCCCCGAGACCCAGTACTTC. Translation: CAISEFARTNLPETQYF.

This chain links TRBV27 with TRBJ2-5; possibly TRBD1 for D (5 bases). V gave up 6 bases and J gave up 5 bases, with 13 bases separating them. CDR3 length: 13 residues. Germline V gene sequence: CDR1 MNHEY, CDR2 SMNVEV (reference sequence). The CDR3 DNA reads as TGTGCCAGCAGGCCAACAGGTTCGGAGACCCAGTACTTC. Translated, it gives CASRPTGSETQYF.

This clone was detected once. The chain couples TRBV27 to TRBJ2-2, with D hard to call. V dropped 3 bases and J dropped 1 base, with 6 bases sitting between them. Germline CDR1 reads MNHEY; CDR2 reads SMNVEV (reference sequence). CDR3 length: 14 amino acids. This CDR3 is CASSLMRNTGELFF. The CDR3 DNA reads as TGTGCCAGCAGTTTGATGAGGAACACCGGGGAGCTGTTTTTT.

V usage is TRBV19 and J usage is TRBJ1-1; D unclear. The CDR3 is made up of 16 amino acids. The V end lost 6 bases, the J end lost 0 bases, and 17 bases lay between the germline ends. CDR1 and CDR2 from the germline V gene are LNHDA and SQIVND (reference sequence). The CDR3: CASSNRVKKLNTEAFF. CDR3 DNA: TGTGCCAGTAGCAATCGGGTAAAGAAACTGAACACTGAAGCTTTCTTT.

V and J are TRBV11-1 and TRBJ2-7, with 7 bases fitting TRBD2. Germline CDR1 SGHAT, CDR2 FQDESV (reference sequence). The CDR3 is 13 residues long. J lost 4 bases, V lost 5 bases, and 5 bases had no gene match. This chain's CDR3 is CASSGAGRYEQYF. CDR3 nucleotide sequence: TGTGCCAGCAGCGGTGCCGGGAGGTACGAGCAGTACTTC.

In its sample, this clone was seen once. This chain uses TRBV7-9 with TRBJ2-1, with D tentatively TRBD1 (6 bases). Germline loops: CDR1 SEHNR, CDR2 FQNEAQ (reference sequence). V was clipped by 3 bases and J by 3 bases, with 6 bases between them. The CDR3 runs to 13 residues. The CDR3 coding sequence is TGTGCCAGCAGCTTGGACAGCTACAATGAGCAGTTCTTC. Protein product: CASSLDSYNEQFF.

V and J are TRBV5-1 and TRBJ2-7, with TRBD1 matching 9 bases. This CDR3 comprises 15 residues. The trim removed 6 bases at V and 1 base at J, leaving 8 bases unmatched. From germline, CDR1 is SGHRS and CDR2 YFSETQ. The DNA for the CDR3 is TGCGCCAGCAACGAACCACAGGGGGCATCCTACGAGCAGTACTTC. Translated: CASNEPQGASYEQYF.

The V call is TRBV5-5, the J call TRBJ2-3, with a weak D call TRBD1 (5 bases). This CDR3 is 14 amino acids long. Deletions cut 4 bases from V and 2 bases from J, with 11 bases between. Germline V gene lookup returns CDR1 SGHKS and CDR2 YYEKEE (reference sequence). The CDR3 loop reads CASSPRQITDTQYF. CDR3 nucleotide sequence: TGTGCCAGCAGCCCCAGACAGATCACAGATACGCAGTATTTT.

The chain couples TRBV5-1 to TRBJ2-3; TRBD2 aligns across 10 bases. CDR3 length equals 16 residues. Losses at the gene ends were 5 bases for V and 2 bases for J; bases not matched to a gene: 8. In germline, CDR1 is SGHRS, CDR2 YFSETQ. The CDR3 coding sequence is TGCGCCAGCAGAAGAGGGACTAGCGAAGACACAGATACGCAGTATTTT. Amino acid sequence: CASRRGTSEDTDTQYF.

A single count supports this clone. This sequence joins TRBV6-5 and TRBJ2-7, with D maybe TRBD1 (5 bases). This CDR3 region has 14 residues. From germline, CDR1 is MNHEY and CDR2 SVGAGI. Between the trimmed V and J ends, which lost 4 bases and 5 bases, there was a span of 15 bases. In DNA, the CDR3 is TGTGCCAGCAGTTTGACAGAGAGCCCCCACGAGCAGTACTTC. It codes for CASSLTESPHEQYF.

J is TRBJ2-2 and V is TRBV2; tentative D call: TRBD1 (5 bases). Germline CDR1 is SNHLY and CDR2 is FYNNEI. V was trimmed by 6 bases and J by 1 base, leaving 6 bases between them. This CDR3 is built from 13 residues. The CDR3 sequence is CASSTGNTGELFF. The CDR3 DNA reads TGTGCCAGCAGCACAGGGAACACCGGGGAGCTGTTTTTT.

This clone showed up many times. This chain uses TRBV19 with TRBJ1-6; D remains ambiguous. CDR3 length: 14 amino acids. CDR1 is LNHDA, CDR2 SQIVND, per germline (reference sequence). V was clipped by 0 bases and J by 3 bases, with 3 bases between them. The CDR3 loop is CASSIDGYNSPLHF. In nucleotides, the CDR3 is TGTGCCAGTAGTATAGACGGCTATAATTCACCCCTCCACTTT. Full variable domain (remainder filled in from reference TRBV19 and TRBJ1-6): DGGITQSPKYLFRKEGQNVTLSCEQNLNHDAMYWYRQDPGQGLRLIYYSQIVNDFQKGDIAEGYSVSREKKESFPLTVTSAQKNPTAFYLCASSIDGYNSPLHFGNGTRLTVT.

The CDR3 spells CASSMRQGMFSFNQPQHF. The CDR3 nucleotides read TGTGCCAGTAGTATGAGGCAGGGAATGTTCTCATTCAATCAGCCCCAGCATTTT. The chain links TRBV19 to TRBJ1-5; D perhaps matches TRBD1 (5 bases). The V end lost 3 bases, the J end lost 3 bases, and 21 bases lay between the germline ends. The CDR3 covers 18 residues. Germline CDR1 reads LNHDA; CDR2 reads SQIVND (reference sequence).

The chain recombines TRBV11-2 with TRBJ2-5; 7 nucleotides agree with TRBD1. The CDR3 has 16 amino acids. CDR1 is SGHAT and CDR2 is FQNNGV in the germline V gene. V lost 5 bases, J lost 1 base, and 10 bases stayed unmatched. The CDR3 spells CASSKGTDPLQETQYF. CDR3 coding DNA: TGTGCCAGCAGCAAAGGGACAGACCCCCTCCAAGAGACCCAGTACTTC.

The rearrangement uses TRBV30 and TRBJ2-3; D possibly corresponds to TRBD1 (5 bases). The V gene lost 5 bases and the J gene lost 1 base, with 13 bases spanning the gap. Germline CDR1 reads GTSNPN; CDR2 reads SVGIG (reference sequence). This CDR3 comprises 14 residues. The CDR3 nucleotides are TGTGCCTGGGGCCCAGGGTACCGCACAGATACGCAGTATTTT. This encodes CAWGPGYRTDTQYF.

The chain combines TRBV3-1 (or the pseudogene TRBV3-2) with TRBJ1-6, with D possibly being TRBD1 (5 bases). Germline V lookup: CDR1 LGHDT, CDR2 YNNKEL (reference sequence). The CDR3 totals 15 residues. Deletions cut 1 base from V and 7 bases from J, with 11 bases between. CDR3 region: CASSQGAGRNSPLHF. CDR3 coding DNA: TGTGCCAGCAGCCAAGGGGCAGGGCGCAATTCACCCCTCCACTTT.

The chain recombines TRBV7-6 with TRBJ2-7, with D possibly matching TRBD1 (6 bases). Germline V gives CDR1 SGHVS, CDR2 FNYEAQ. The V gene lost 5 bases and the J gene lost 2 bases, with 16 bases spanning the gap. The CDR3 length is 15 residues. The CDR3 DNA follows: TGTGCCAGCAGCCCGACACAGGGATTGCCCTACGAGCAGTACTTC. Its protein is CASSPTQGLPYEQYF.

The rearrangement links TRBV28 to TRBJ2-7; 8 bases map to TRBD1. The V and J ends lost 5 bases and 7 bases, in that order; junction bases with no gene match: 13. Germline V lookup: CDR1 MDHEN, CDR2 SYDVKM. This CDR3 contains 15 residues. The CDR3 protein is CASSTGTGGRGEQYF. As DNA, the CDR3 is TGTGCCAGCAGTACTGGGACAGGCGGCCGTGGGGAGCAGTACTTC.

This clone was observed a single time. The genes are TRBV19 and TRBJ2-1, with TRBD2 matching over 12 bases. V lost 0 bases, J lost 8 bases, and 5 bases stayed unmatched. The CDR3 has 16 amino acids. CDR1 is LNHDA and CDR2 is SQIVND in the germline V gene (reference sequence). In nucleotides, the CDR3 is TGTGCCAGTAGTATAGAGAGGCTAGCGGGGGGGGATGAGCAGTTCTTC. Its translation: CASSIERLAGGDEQFF.

The J gene is TRBJ1-5, the V gene TRBV6-6, with 8 positions matching TRBD1. Germline V CDR1 and CDR2: MNHNY, SVGAGI (reference sequence). The junction had 18 bases not matched to a gene; V was cut back by 5 bases and J by 9 bases. The CDR3 is 17 residues long. The CDR3 DNA reads TGTGCCAGCAGTCAGAATAGGGGGACAGGCGACTTTCGGCCCCAGCATTTT. Amino acids: CASSQNRGTGDFRPQHF.